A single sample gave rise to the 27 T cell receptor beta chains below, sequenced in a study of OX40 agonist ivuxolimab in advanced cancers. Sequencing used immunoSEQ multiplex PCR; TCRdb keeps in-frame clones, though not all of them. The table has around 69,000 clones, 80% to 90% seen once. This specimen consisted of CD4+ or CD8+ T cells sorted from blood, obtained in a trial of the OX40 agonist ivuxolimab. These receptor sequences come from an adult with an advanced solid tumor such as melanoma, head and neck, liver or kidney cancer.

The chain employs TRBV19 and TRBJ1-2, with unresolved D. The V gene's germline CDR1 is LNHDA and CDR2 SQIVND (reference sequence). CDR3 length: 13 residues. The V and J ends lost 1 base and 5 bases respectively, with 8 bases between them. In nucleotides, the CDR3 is TGTGCCAGTAGTATAGGTACCGGGTATGGCTACACCTTC. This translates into CASSIGTGYGYTF.

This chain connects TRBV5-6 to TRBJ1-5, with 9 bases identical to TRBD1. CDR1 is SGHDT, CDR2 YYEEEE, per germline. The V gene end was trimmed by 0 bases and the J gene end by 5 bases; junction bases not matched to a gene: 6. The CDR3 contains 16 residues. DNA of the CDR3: TGTGCCAGCAGCTTGGAGGGACAGGGAGAACATCAGCCCCAGCATTTT. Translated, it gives CASSLEGQGEHQPQHF. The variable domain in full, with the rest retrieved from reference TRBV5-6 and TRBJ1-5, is DAGVTQSPTHLIKTRGQQVTLRCSPKSGHDTVSWYQQALGQGPQFIFQYYEEEERQRGNFPDRFSGHQFPNYSSELNVNALLLGDSALYLCASSLEGQGEHQPQHFGDGTRLSIL.

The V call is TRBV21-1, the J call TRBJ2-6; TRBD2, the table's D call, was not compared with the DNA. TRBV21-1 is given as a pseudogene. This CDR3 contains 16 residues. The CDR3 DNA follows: TGTGCCAGCATCCGGGACGGGAGCTCTGGGGCCAACGTCCTGACTTTC. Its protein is CASIRDGSSGANVLTF.

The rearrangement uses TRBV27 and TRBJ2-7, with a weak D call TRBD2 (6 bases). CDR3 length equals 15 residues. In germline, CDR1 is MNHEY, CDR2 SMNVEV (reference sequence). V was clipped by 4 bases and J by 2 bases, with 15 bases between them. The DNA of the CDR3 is TGTGCCAGCAGTTCATACCCGGGAGTCACCTACGAGCAGTACTTC. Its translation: CASSSYPGVTYEQYF.

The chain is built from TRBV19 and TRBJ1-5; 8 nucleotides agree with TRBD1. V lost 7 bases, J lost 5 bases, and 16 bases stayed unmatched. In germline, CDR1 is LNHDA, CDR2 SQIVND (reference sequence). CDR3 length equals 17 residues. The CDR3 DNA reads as TGTGCCAGTAAGCTGACACCCGGACAGGGACGGGATCAGCCCCAGCATTTT. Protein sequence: CASKLTPGQGRDQPQHF.

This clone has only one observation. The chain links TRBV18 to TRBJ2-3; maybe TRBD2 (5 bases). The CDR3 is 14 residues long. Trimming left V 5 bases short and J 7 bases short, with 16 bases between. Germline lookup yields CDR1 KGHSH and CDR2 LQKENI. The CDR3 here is CASSSTRDDYTQYF. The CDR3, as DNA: TGTGCCAGCTCATCAACACGGGATGATTATACGCAGTATTTT.

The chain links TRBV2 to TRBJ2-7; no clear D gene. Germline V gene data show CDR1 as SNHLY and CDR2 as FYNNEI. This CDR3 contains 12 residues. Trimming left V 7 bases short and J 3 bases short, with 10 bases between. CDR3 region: CASISLGYEQYF. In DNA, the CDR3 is TGTGCCAGCATATCACTGGGCTACGAGCAGTACTTC. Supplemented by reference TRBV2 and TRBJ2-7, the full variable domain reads EPEVTQTPSHQVTQMGQEVILRCVPISNHLYFYWYRQILGQKVEFLVSFYNNEISEKSEIFDDQFSVERPDGSNFTLKIRSTKLEDSAMYFCASISLGYEQYFGPGTRLTVT.

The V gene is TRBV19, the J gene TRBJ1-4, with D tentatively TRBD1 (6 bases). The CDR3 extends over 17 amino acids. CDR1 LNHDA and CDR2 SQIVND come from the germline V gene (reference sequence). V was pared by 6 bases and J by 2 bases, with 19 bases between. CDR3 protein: CASRYRVRGRTNEKLFF. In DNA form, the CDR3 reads TGTGCCAGTAGGTACAGGGTTAGAGGGCGGACTAATGAAAAACTGTTTTTT.

The DNA of the CDR3 is TGTGCCAGCAGTCAAGGACAGTCTGGGGCCAACGTCCTGACTTTC. This translates into CASSQGQSGANVLTF. This chain connects TRBV28 to TRBJ2-6; D is possibly TRBD1 (6 bases). Germline V CDR1 and CDR2: MDHEN, SYDVKM. V lost 5 bases and J lost 1, with 9 bases in between. The CDR3 is 15 amino acids.

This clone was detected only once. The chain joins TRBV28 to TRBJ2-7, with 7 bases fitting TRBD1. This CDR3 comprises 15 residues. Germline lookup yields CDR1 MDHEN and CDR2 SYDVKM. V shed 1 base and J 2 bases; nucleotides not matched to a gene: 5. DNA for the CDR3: TGTGCCAGCAGTTTATCCGGGACAGCAGCCTACGAGCAGTACTTC. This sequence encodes CASSLSGTAAYEQYF.

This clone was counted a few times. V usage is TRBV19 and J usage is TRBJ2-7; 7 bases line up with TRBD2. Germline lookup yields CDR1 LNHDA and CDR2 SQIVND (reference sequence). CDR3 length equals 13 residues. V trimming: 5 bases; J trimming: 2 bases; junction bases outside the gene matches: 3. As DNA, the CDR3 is TGTGCCAGTAGTTGGGGGGGAGCCTACGAGCAGTACTTC. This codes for CASSWGGAYEQYF.

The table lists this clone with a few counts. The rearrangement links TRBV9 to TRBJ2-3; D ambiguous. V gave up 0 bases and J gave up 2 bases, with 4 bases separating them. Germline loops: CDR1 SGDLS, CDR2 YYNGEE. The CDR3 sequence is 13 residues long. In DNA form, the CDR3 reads TGTGCCAGCAGCGTAGACAACACAGATACGCAGTATTTT. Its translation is CASSVDNTDTQYF.

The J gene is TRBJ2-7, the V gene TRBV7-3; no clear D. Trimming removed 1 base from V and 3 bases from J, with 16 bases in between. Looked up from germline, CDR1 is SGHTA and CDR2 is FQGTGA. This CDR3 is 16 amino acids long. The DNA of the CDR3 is TGTGCCAGCAGCTTAAAGGTAACAGCCCCGCGCTACGAGCAGTACTTC. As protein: CASSLKVTAPRYEQYF.

CDR3 bases: TGTGCCAGCAGTGTAGCGGGAGGATTTCAGGATACGCAGTATTTT. Translated: CASSVAGGFQDTQYF. J is TRBJ2-3 and V is TRBV6-4, with TRBD2 matching 10 bases. Germline-derived CDR1 and CDR2 are MRHNA and SNTAGT. Trimming at V came to 4 bases and at J to 6 bases, leaving 7 bases not matched to a gene. This CDR3 has 15 residues.

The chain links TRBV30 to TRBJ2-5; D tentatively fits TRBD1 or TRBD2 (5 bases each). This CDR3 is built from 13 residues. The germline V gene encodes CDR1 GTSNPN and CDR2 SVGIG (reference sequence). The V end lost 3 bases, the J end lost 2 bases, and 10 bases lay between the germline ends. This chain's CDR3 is CAWSTGPQETQYF. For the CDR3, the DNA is TGTGCCTGGAGCACGGGACCTCAAGAGACCCAGTACTTC.

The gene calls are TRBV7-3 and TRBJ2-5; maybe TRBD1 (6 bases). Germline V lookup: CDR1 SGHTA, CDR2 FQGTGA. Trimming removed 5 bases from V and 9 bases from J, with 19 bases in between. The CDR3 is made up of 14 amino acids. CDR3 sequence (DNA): TGTGCCAGCAGCCCGCCGGGACACCCGCCGGCCCAGTACTTC. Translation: CASSPPGHPPAQYF.

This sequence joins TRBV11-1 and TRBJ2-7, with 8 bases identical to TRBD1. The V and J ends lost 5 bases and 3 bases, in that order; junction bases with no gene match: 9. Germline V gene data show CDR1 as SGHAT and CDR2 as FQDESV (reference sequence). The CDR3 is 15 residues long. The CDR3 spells CASSPLGGQVYEQYF. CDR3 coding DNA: TGTGCCAGCAGCCCCTTGGGGGGACAGGTCTACGAGCAGTACTTC.

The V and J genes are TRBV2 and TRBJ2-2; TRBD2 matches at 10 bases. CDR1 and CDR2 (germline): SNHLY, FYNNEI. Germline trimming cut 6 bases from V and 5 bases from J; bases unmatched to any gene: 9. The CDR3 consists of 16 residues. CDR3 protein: CASRLAGGAGTGELFF. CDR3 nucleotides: TGTGCCAGCAGATTAGCGGGAGGAGCAGGGACCGGGGAGCTGTTTTTT.

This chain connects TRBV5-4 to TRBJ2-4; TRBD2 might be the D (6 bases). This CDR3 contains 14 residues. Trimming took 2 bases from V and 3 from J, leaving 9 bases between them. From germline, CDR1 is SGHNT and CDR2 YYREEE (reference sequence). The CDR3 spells CASSFSGVKNIQYF. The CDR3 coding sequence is TGTGCCAGCAGCTTTTCGGGGGTCAAAAACATTCAGTACTTC.

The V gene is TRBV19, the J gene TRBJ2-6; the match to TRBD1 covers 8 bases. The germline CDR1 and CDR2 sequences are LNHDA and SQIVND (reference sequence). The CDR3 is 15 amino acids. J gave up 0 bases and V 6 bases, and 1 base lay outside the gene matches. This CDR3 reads CASSRGHSGANVLTF. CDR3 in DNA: TGTGCCAGTAGCAGGGGGCACTCTGGGGCCAACGTCCTGACTTTC.

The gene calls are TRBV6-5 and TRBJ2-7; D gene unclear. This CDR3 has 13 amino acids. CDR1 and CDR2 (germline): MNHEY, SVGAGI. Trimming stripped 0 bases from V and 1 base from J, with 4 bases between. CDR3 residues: CASSYSRSYEQYF. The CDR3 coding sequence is TGTGCCAGCAGTTACTCGAGATCCTACGAGCAGTACTTC.

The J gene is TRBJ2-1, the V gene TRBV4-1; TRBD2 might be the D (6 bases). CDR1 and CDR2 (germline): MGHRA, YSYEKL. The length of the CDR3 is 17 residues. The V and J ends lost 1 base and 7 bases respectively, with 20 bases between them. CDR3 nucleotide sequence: TGCGCCAGCAGCCAAGGTTTGGGCAGGAGGGTTAGGAATGAGCAGTTCTTC. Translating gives CASSQGLGRRVRNEQFF.

CDR3 sequence: CSALGPHEQFF. CDR3 nucleotides: TGCAGTGCTCTGGGACCCCATGAGCAGTTCTTC. The chain recombines TRBV20-1 with TRBJ2-1; D may be TRBD1 or TRBD2 (5 bases each). V was clipped by 5 bases and J by 8 bases, with 10 bases between them. Germline V lookup: CDR1 DFQATT, CDR2 SNEGSKA (reference sequence). The CDR3 length is 11 residues.

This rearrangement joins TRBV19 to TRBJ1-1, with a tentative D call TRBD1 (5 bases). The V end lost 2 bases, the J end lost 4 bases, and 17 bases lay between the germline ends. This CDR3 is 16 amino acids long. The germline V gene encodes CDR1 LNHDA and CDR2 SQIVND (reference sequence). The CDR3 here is CASSIRSGEGTTEAFF. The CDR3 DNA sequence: TGTGCCAGTAGTATACGCTCGGGGGAAGGTACCACTGAAGCTTTCTTT.

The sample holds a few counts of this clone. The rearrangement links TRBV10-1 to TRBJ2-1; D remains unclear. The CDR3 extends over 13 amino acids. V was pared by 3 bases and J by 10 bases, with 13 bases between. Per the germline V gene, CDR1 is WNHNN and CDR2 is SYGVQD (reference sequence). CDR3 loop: CASSDHHIGEQFF. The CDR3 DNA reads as TGCGCCAGCAGTGACCACCATATTGGGGAGCAGTTCTTC.

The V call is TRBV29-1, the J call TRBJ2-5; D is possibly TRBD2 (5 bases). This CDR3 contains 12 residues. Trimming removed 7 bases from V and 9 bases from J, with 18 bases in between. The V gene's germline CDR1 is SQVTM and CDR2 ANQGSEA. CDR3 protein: CSATVSSRAQYF. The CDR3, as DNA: TGCAGCGCTACGGTGTCCTCGAGGGCCCAGTACTTC. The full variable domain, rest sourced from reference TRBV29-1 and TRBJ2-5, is SAVISQKPSRDICQRGTSLTIQCQVDSQVTMMFWYRQQPGQSLTLIATANQGSEATYESGFVIDKFPISRPNLTFSTLTVSNMSPEDSSIYLCSATVSSRAQYFGPGTRLLVL.

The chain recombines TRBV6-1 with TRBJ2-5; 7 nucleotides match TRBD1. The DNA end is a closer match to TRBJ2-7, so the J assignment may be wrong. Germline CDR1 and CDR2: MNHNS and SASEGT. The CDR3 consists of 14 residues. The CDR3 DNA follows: TGTGCCAGCAGAGCGGACAGGCCTGGCTACGAGCAGTACTTC. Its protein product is CASRADRPGYEQYF.